Reported below is one TCR beta chain. Its target is unknown. The sample belongs to a study of T cells expressing NK-cell markers. Study as a whole: Repertoire data for TCR beta were derived from sorted T cells (CD3+CD56+NKG2C+, CD3+CD56+NKG2C- and CD3+CD56-NKG2C+). Serological testing identified most of the eight sequenced donors as HCMV-seropositive and one as seronegative. Regarding the study as a whole: The contribution of dominant NKG2C+ clonotypes to CD8+ T cells in about six donors was roughly 1.0-7.0%.

As the method of synthesis, 5'RACE template switching with UMIs yielded TCR beta cDNA. TCRdb re-called the 5' RACE reads; one entry per CDR3 protein, DNA not given. Its listing shows 350,000 to 500,000 distinct CDR3 sequences. The specimen was blood T cells: a sorted CD56 or NKG2C T cell subset, CD4+ or CD8+ T cells, or bulk PBMC T cells (not recorded which). The TCR comes from a woman aged 18 to 69 in good health.

This CDR3 reads CASRAGNEKLFF. The chain recombines TRBV2 with TRBJ1-4. This CDR3 is built from 12 residues. CDR1 is SNHLY and CDR2 is FYNNEI in the germline V gene.